This T cell receptor (beta chain) was recovered during a study of Tregs in tolerant kidney transplant recipients. Study at large: Sorting used antibodies to exclude donor cells.

Concerning this clone: What it binds is not known.

Study-wide results and limits: Validation in larger populations is needed because few patients were studied. Tregs expanded with activated donor B cells seemed most donor-specific.

Repertoires were generated with immunoSEQ multiplex PCR, while TCRdb's copy carries only in-frame clones and drops some. The sample lists 15,000 to 20,000 clones, around 55% occurring once. The clonotype was recovered from a human donor in good health. Sequenced material: Tregs from blood cultured with allogeneic cells.

The CDR3 region is CASSHEGRGGYTF. DNA of the CDR3: TGTGCCAGCAGTCACGAGGGAAGAGGTGGCTACACCTTC. The V gene is TRBV6-1, the J gene TRBJ1-2; no firm D call. This CDR3 comprises 13 residues. Germline CDR1 MNHNS, CDR2 SASEGT. Trimming left V 5 bases short and J 7 bases short, with 14 bases between.